The 15 T cell receptor beta chains below were found in one sample sequenced in a study of blood T cells in healthy people across ages. Through a sample-barcoded 5' primer and a J-beta primer mix, a second PCR was run for about 7 to 12 cycles. TCRdb re-derived calls from the 5' RACE reads in MiXCR, one entry per CDR3 protein. The repertoire holds approximately 730,000 distinct CDR3 sequences, with about 48% as singletons. Sequenced: blood. Receptors originate from a man of 80 years or more in good health.

The chain links TRBV12-3 or TRBV12-4 to TRBJ2-3; 7 nucleotides match TRBD2. The ends lost 6 bases at V and 5 bases at J; junction bases unmatched: 14. The CDR3 is 16 amino acids. CDR3 sequence: CASSRSGMGTEDTQYF. DNA of the CDR3: TGTGCCAGCAGCAGAAGCGGGATGGGGACTGAAGATACGCAGTATTTT.

This clonotype showed up just a few times. V is TRBV21-1 and J is TRBJ1-5; the table's D call TRBD1 went unverified against the DNA. TRBV21-1 is flagged as a pseudogene. CDR3 size: 19 residues. CDR3 region: CASSKASWGRDTRNQPQHF. The CDR3 nucleotides read TGTGCCAGCAGCAAAGCTTCCTGGGGCCGGGACACACGCAATCAGCCCCAGCATTTT.

The chain has TRBV20-1 and TRBJ2-6; 9 bases are a match to TRBD1. This CDR3 region has 16 residues. Looked up from germline, CDR1 is DFQATT and CDR2 is SNEGSKA (reference sequence). V trimming: 3 bases; J trimming: 0 bases; junction bases outside the gene matches: 3. DNA of the CDR3: TGCAGTGCTAGGGGACAGGGTAGCTCTGGGGCCAACGTCCTGACTTTC. This gives the protein CSARGQGSSGANVLTF.

The V and J genes are TRBV15 and TRBJ2-5, with TRBD1 matching 9 bases. The DNA matches TRBJ2-7 better at its end, which makes the J call doubtful. Germline V gene lookup returns CDR1 LNHNV and CDR2 YYDKDF (reference sequence). The CDR3 has 13 amino acids. The CDR3 reads CATRRDRDYEQYF. Written as DNA, the CDR3 is TGTGCCACCAGGCGGGACAGGGATTACGAGCAGTACTTC.

The genes are TRBV6-5 and TRBJ2-3, with 9 nucleotides matching TRBD1. Germline CDR1 MNHEY, CDR2 SVGAGI. The CDR3 extends over 12 amino acids. J was trimmed by 14 bases and V by 10 bases; bases with no gene match: 13. The CDR3 DNA reads as TGTGCCACAGGACAGGGGAACAGATACGCGTATTTT. This gives the protein CATGQGNRYAYF.

V usage is TRBV12-3 or TRBV12-4 and J usage is TRBJ1-2; D remains ambiguous. Trimming pared 3 bases from V and 3 bases from J, leaving 11 bases between. This CDR3 spans 14 amino acids. The CDR3 region is CASSLAGRYYGYTF. The CDR3 region has the DNA TGTGCCAGCAGTTTGGCAGGACGCTACTATGGCTACACCTTC.

This clonotype was seen just once. The V and J genes are TRBV25-1 and TRBJ1-6; tentatively, D is TRBD1 (6 bases). Deletions cut 6 bases from V and 8 bases from J, with 11 bases between. Germline assignment: CDR1 MGHDK and CDR2 SYGVNS. This CDR3 contains 13 residues. This chain's CDR3 is CASRGQPYSPLHF. The CDR3 coding sequence is TGTGCCAGCAGAGGACAGCCCTATTCACCCCTCCACTTT.

The chain combines TRBV5-1 with TRBJ1-5; the D gene is possibly TRBD1 (5 bases). Deletions cut 5 bases from V and 0 bases from J, with 12 bases between. This CDR3 comprises 15 residues. Germline assignment: CDR1 SGHRS and CDR2 YFSETQ. CDR3 loop: CASSYGGYSNQPQHF. The CDR3 DNA reads TGCGCCAGCAGTTATGGGGGATATAGCAATCAGCCCCAGCATTTT.

The V and J genes are TRBV6-2 or TRBV6-3 and TRBJ2-1; 9 bases match TRBD2. The J segment lost 0 bases and the V segment lost 7 bases, leaving 4 bases of the junction unmatched. This CDR3 spans 15 amino acids. Germline CDR1 is MNHEY and CDR2 is SVGEGT. The DNA of the CDR3 is TGTGCCAGCAATCGACTAGCGGCCTCCTACAATGAGCAGTTCTTC. This codes for CASNRLAASYNEQFF.

The chain employs TRBV9 and TRBJ2-1; D unclear. The DNA end is a closer match to TRBJ2-7, so the J assignment may be wrong. Per germline, CDR1 SGDLS and CDR2 YYNGEE. The CDR3 totals 17 residues. CDR3 sequence: CASSVVGYPSSYNEQYF. The CDR3 region has the DNA TGTGCCAGCAGCGTAGTTGGCTACCCGAGCTCCTACAATGAGCAGTACTTC.

The rearrangement joins TRBV29-1 to TRBJ1-2; D not resolved. Germline-derived CDR1 and CDR2 are SQVTM and ANQGSEA. This CDR3 has 10 amino acids. Trimming removed 5 bases from V and 7 bases from J, with 8 bases in between. The CDR3 reads CSVRAPGYTF. The CDR3 region has the DNA TGCAGCGTTCGGGCCCCTGGCTACACCTTC.

V and J are TRBV10-3 and TRBJ2-1; 13 bases align to TRBD2. V gave up 10 bases and J gave up 7 bases; unmatched junction bases: 10. Germline CDR1 and CDR2: ENHRY and SYGVKD. The CDR3 totals 15 residues. CDR3: CATSGLAGVLNEQFF. The CDR3 nucleotides are TGTGCCACCTCCGGACTAGCGGGAGTATTGAATGAGCAGTTCTTC.

The J gene is TRBJ2-1, the V gene TRBV12-3 or TRBV12-4; D possibly corresponds to TRBD1 (6 bases). This CDR3 has 14 amino acids. With 9 bases removed from V and 4 bases from J, the gap between germline ends came to 16 bases. The DNA of the CDR3 is TGTGCCAGTGGGGACACACCTTTATACAATGAGCAGTTCTTC. This codes for CASGDTPLYNEQFF.

This clonotype has only a few counts. The chain is built from TRBV12-3 or TRBV12-4 and TRBJ2-3; the D is unclear. The CDR3 contains 14 residues. Trimming took off 0 bases at V and 14 bases at J, with 18 bases between the two ends. The CDR3 DNA reads as TGTGCCAGCAGTTTAGCACAGAGCAGCAGATACGCGTATTTT. Translating it yields CASSLAQSSRYAYF.

Only a few counts were recorded for this clonotype. The chain links TRBV24-1 to TRBJ2-1; perhaps TRBD2 as D (6 bases). Per the germline V gene, CDR1 is KGHDR and CDR2 is SFDVKD. Trimming took 5 bases from V and 14 from J, leaving 18 bases between them. The CDR3 extends over 13 amino acids. CDR3 region: CATSAPHRERKFF. CDR3 nucleotide sequence: TGTGCCACCAGTGCTCCTCATCGGGAGAGAAAGTTCTTC.